This entry is about one T cell receptor beta chain. An end of the junction differs from the germline gene, which may be a read error. This sample is part of a study of glioma-infiltrating T cells. The iRepertoire nested amplicon-rescue multiplex PCR amplified TCR alpha and beta CDR3s from RNA. From the multiplex PCR reads, TCRdb called clonotypes with MiXCR, one entry per CDR3 protein. This table has under 200,000 distinct CDR3 sequences, more than 35% appearing once. The CDR3 has 15 residues. The germline V gene has CDR1 DFQATT and CDR2 SNEGSKA (reference sequence). The specimen was glioma tissue, nonneoplastic brain tissue, or PBMCs (not recorded which). The chain combines TRBV20-1 with TRBJ2-7; 7 bases fit TRBD1. The clonotype comes from a human donor with low-grade glioma or glioblastoma, undergoing nonglioma brain surgery, or in good health (not recorded which). CDR3 DNA: TGCAGTGCTAGTTCTCCCGGGACAGTGTCCCTCGAGCAGTACTTT. It codes for CSASSPGTVSLEQYF.